This record covers a single T cell receptor beta chain. These data originate in a study of preoperative IRX-2 immunotherapy in early breast cancer. Treatment of the sample: preoperative locoregional IRX-2 cytokine immunotherapy. Patients received preoperative, locoregional IRX-2 cytokine immunotherapy in a phase Ib study. Using immunoSEQ multiplex PCR, the repertoire was profiled, and TCRdb retains in-frame clones only, with some absent. This sample has some 2,800 clones; about 80% occur once, and the top ten carry less than 15%. Germline V gene data show CDR1 as SQVTM and CDR2 as ANQGSEA. CDR3 length equals 13 residues. V lost 4 bases, J lost 3 bases, and 10 bases lay in between.

The gene calls are TRBV29-1 and TRBJ1-5; D gene uncertain. This material consisted of tumor tissue, taken before IRX-2 immunotherapy. This TCR was recovered from a human donor with breast cancer. CDR3 in DNA: TGCAGCGTTGCTACAACCGACAATCAGCCCCAGCATTTT. This gives the protein CSVATTDNQPQHF.